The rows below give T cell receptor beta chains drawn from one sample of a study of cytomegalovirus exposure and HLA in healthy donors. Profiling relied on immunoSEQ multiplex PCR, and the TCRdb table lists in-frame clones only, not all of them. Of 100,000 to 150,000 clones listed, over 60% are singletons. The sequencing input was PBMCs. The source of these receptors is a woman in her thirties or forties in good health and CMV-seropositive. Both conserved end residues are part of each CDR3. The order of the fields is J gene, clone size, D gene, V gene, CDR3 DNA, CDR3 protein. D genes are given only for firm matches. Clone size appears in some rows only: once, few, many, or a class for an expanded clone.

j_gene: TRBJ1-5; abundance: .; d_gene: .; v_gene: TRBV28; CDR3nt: TGTGCCAGCAGCTTGCCGCGGCAGCCCCAGCATTTT; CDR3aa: CASSLPRQPQHF
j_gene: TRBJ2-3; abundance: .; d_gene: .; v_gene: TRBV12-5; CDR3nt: TGTGCTAGTGGCGCCGGTGGAGACACAGATACGCAGTATTTT; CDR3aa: CASGAGGDTDTQYF
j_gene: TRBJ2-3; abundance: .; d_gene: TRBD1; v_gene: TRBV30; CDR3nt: TGTGCCTGGAGTCTGGGACAGGGGGCTGCAGATACGCAGTATTTT; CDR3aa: CAWSLGQGAADTQYF
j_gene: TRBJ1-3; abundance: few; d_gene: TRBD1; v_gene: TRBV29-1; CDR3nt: TGCAGCGCTATCACAGGGGCGAGCTCTGGAAACACCATATATTTT; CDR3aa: CSAITGASSGNTIYF
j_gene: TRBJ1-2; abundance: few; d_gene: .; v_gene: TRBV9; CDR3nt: TGTGCCAGCAGCGTAGCAACAGGGACGTATGGCTACACCTTC; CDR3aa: CASSVATGTYGYTF
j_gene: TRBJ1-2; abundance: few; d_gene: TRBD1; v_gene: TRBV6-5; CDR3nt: TGTGCCAGCAGCAGGGGGCATGGCTATGGCTACACCTTC; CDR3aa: CASSRGHGYGYTF
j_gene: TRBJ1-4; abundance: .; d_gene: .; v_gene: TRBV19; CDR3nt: TGTGCCAGTAACCTAGGAGGGAGTGAAGAAAAACTGTTTTTT; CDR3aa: CASNLGGSEEKLFF
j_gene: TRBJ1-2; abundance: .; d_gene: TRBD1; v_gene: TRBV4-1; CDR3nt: TGCGCCAGCAGCCAAGACTTAAGAGACAGGGGCCATGGCTACACCTTC; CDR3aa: CASSQDLRDRGHGYTF
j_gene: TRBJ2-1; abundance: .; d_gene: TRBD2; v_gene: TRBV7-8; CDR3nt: TGTGCCAGCACCTTACTAGCGGGAGCCCTGTTCTTC; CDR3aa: CASTLLAGALFF
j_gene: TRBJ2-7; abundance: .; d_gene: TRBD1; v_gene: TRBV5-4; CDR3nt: TGTGCCAGCACCAAGACAGGGCAGACCTACGAGCAGTACTTC; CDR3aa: CASTKTGQTYEQYF
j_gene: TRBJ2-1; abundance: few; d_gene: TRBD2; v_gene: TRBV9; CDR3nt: TGTGCCAGCAGCTCGAGGGGGCGGGGGGGTTCGAATGAGCAGTTCTTC; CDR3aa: CASSSRGRGGSNEQFF
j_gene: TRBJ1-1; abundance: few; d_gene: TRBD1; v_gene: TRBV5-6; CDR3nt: TGTGCCAGCAGCTTGTTGGGACAGCCGAACACTGAAGCTTTCTTT; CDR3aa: CASSLLGQPNTEAFF
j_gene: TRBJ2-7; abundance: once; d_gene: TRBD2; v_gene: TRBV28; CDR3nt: TGTGCCAGCAGTTATCCGGGACTAGAAGCCTACGAGCAGTACTTC; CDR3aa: CASSYPGLEAYEQYF
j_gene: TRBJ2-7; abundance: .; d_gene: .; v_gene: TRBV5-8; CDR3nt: TGTGCCAGCACCAGTGGAGGTTCCCCCCACTACGAGCAGTACTTC; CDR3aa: CASTSGGSPHYEQYF
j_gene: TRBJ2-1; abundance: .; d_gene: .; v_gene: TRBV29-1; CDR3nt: TGCAGCGTTGTACAAGGGGTCGATGAGCAGTTCTTC; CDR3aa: CSVVQGVDEQFF
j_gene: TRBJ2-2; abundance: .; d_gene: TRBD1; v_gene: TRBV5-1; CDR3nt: TGCGCCAGCAGCTTCTTACCGGGACAGGGTACCGGGGAGCTGTTTTTT; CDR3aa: CASSFLPGQGTGELFF
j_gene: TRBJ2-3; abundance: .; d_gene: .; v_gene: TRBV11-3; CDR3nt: TGTGCCAGCAGCTTGTCGGGAGTAATGACAGATACGCAGTATTTT; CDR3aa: CASSLSGVMTDTQYF
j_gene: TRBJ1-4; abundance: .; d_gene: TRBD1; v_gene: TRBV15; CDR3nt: TGTGCCACCAGCAGAATCCGGGACAGGGACGAAAAACTGTTTTTT; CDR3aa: CATSRIRDRDEKLFF
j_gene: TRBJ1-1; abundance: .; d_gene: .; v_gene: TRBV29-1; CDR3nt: TGCAGCGTTGAACCCGCCGGGAGAGGCACTGAAGCTTTCTTT; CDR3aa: CSVEPAGRGTEAFF
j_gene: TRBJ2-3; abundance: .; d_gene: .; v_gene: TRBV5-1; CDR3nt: TGCGCCAGCAGCCCTGGAGGCTTTGGCACAGATACGCAGTATTTT; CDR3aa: CASSPGGFGTDTQYF
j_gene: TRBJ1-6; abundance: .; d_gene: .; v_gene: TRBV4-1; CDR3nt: TGCGCCAGCAGCCGCGACAGACTGAATTCACCCCTCCACTTT; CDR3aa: CASSRDRLNSPLHF
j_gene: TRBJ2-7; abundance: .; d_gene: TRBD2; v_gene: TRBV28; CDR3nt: TGTGCCAGCAGTTTACTGACTAGCGGTCGCTACGAGCAGTACTTC; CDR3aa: CASSLLTSGRYEQYF
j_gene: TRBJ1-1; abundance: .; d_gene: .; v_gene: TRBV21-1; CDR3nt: TGTGCCAGCAGCAGTCCTACCAGGCAGAACACTGAAGCTTTCTTT; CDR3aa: CASSSPTRQNTEAFF
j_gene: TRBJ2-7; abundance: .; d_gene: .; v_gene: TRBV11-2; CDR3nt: TGTGCCAGCAGCCGGGACTGGACCTACGAGCAGTACTTC; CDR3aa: CASSRDWTYEQYF
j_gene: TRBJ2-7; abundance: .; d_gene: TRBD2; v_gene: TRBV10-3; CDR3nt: TGTGCCATCAGCGGCGGGAGCGGGAGCTCCTACGAGCAGTACTTC; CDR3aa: CAISGGSGSSYEQYF
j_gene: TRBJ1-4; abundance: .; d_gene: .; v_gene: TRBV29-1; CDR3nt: TGCAGCGTGATTAGGGGGTTAAATGAAAAACTGTTTTTT; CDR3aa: CSVIRGLNEKLFF
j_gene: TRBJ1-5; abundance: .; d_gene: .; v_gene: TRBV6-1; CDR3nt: TGTGCCAGCAGTGATAGGGGGAATCAGCCCCAGCATTTT; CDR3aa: CASSDRGNQPQHF
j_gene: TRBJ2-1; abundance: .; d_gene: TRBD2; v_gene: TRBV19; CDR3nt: TGTGCCACTGGGAGGGGGACTAGACTCAATGAGCAGTTCTTC; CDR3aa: CATGRGTRLNEQFF
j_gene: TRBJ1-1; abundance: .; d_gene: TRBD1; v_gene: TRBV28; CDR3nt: TGTGCCAGCAGTTCCCTCCTGGGACAGGGGGGCACTGAAGCTTTCTTT; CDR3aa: CASSSLLGQGGTEAFF
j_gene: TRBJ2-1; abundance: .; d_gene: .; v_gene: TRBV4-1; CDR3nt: TGCGCCAGCAGCCAACGTCCGACAGATAGCTCCTACAATGAGCAGTTCTTC; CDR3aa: CASSQRPTDSSYNEQFF
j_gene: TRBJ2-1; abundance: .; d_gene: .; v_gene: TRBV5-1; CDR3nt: TGCGCCAGCAGCTTGATGTTCAGCTCCTACAATGAGCAGTTCTTC; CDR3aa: CASSLMFSSYNEQFF
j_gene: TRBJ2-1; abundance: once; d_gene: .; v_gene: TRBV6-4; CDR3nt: TGTGCCAGCAGTGACTCCGATGAGCAGTTCTTC; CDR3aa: CASSDSDEQFF
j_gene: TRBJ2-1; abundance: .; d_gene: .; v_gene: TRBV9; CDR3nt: TGTGCCAGCAGCGTAGCTCTCGCGGGGAATGAGCAGTTCTTC; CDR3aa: CASSVALAGNEQFF
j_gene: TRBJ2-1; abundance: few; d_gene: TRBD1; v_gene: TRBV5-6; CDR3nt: TGTGCCAGCAGCTGGGACAGGGGGTCCGCTGAGCAGTTCTTC; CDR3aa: CASSWDRGSAEQFF
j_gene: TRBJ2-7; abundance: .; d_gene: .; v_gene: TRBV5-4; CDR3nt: TGTGCCAGCACCAGAGGGGGGGGCTACGAGCAGTACTTC; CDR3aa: CASTRGGGYEQYF
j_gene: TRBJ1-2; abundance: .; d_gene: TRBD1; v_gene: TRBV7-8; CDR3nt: TGTGCCAGCAGCCCTGGACAGGGAACAGGGTATGGCTACACCTTC; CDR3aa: CASSPGQGTGYGYTF
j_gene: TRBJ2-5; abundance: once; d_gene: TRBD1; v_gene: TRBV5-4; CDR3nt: TGTGCCTGCGCGGGACAGGGAGAGACCCAGTACTTC; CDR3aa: CACAGQGETQYF
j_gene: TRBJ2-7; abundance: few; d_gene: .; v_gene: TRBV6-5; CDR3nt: TGTGCCAGCAGCCTCGTCGGGAGCTCCTACGAGCAGTACTTC; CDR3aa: CASSLVGSSYEQYF
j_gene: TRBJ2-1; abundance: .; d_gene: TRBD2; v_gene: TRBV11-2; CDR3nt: TGTGCCAGCAGCCCCTGGACTAGCGTCCGAAGGGAGCAGTTCTTC; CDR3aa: CASSPWTSVRREQFF
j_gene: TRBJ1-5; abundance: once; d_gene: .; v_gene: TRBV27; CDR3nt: TGTGCCAGCAGTTGGGCATACAATCAGCCCCAGCATTTT; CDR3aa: CASSWAYNQPQHF
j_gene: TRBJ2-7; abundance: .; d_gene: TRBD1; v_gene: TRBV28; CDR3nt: TGTGCCAGCAGTTATGGGACAGCCTACGAGCAGTACTTC; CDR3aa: CASSYGTAYEQYF
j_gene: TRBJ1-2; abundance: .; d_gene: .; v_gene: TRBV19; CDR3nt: TGTGCCAGTAGTCAGGGGCCAAGCGTCTATGGCTACACCTTC; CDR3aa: CASSQGPSVYGYTF
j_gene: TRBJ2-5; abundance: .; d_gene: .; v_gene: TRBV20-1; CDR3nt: TGCAGTGCTAGACGAGAGACCCAGTACTTC; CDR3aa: CSARRETQYF
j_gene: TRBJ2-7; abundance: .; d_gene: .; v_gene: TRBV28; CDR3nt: TGTGCCAGCAGTTCTCGAAGTAGTATTTACGAGCAGTACTTC; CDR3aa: CASSSRSSIYEQYF
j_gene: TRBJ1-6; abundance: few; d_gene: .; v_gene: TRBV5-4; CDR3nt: TGTGCCAGCAGCTTTCCGGATTCACCCCTCCACTTT; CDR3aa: CASSFPDSPLHF
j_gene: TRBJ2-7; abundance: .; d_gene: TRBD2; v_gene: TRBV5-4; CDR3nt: TGTGCCAGCAGCCCGGGGGGTACAGCCTACGAGCAGTACTTC; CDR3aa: CASSPGGTAYEQYF
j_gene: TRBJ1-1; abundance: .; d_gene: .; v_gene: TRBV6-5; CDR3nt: TGTGCCAGCAGTTTCGGGGACACGAACACTGAAGCTTTCTTT; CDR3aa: CASSFGDTNTEAFF
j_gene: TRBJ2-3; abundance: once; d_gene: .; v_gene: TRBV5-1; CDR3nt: TGCGCCAGCAGCTTGGGAGGGGACTTTGGCACAGATACGCAGTATTTT; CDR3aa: CASSLGGDFGTDTQYF
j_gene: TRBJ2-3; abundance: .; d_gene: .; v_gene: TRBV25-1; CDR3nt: TGTGCCAGCAGTGAATTTCTAGATACGCAGTATTTT; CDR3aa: CASSEFLDTQYF
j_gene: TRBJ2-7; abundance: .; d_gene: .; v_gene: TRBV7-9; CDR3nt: TGTGCCAGCAGCTTAGATATGACAGGGAGGTCCTACGAGCAGTACTTC; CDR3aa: CASSLDMTGRSYEQYF
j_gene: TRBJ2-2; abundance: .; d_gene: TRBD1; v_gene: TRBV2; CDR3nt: TGTGCCAGCCGCGCACGACAGGGACCCGGGGAGCTGTTTTTT; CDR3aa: CASRARQGPGELFF
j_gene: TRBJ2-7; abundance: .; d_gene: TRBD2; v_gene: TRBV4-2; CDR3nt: TGTGCCAGCAGCCAACGACTAGCAAGCGAGCAGTACTTC; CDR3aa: CASSQRLASEQYF
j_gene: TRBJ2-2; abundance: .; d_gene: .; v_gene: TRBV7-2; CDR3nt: TGTGCCAGCAGCTTAGCACGGGTCCAGGGCCTACTTAACACCGGGGAGCTGTTTTTT; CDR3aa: CASSLARVQGLLNTGELFF
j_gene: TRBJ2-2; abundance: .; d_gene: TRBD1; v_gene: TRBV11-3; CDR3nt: TGTGCCAGCAGCTTAGGACAGGGGGCGGGCACCGGGGAGCTGTTTTTT; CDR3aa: CASSLGQGAGTGELFF
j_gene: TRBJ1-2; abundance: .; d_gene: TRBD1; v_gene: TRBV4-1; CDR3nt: TGCGCCAGCAGCCCGGGGACAGGGGTCGACTATGGCTACACCTTC; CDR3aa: CASSPGTGVDYGYTF
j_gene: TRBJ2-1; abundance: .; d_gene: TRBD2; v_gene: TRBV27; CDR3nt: TGTGCCAGCAGTCCCTGGACTAGCGGATGGGAGCAGTTCTTC; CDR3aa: CASSPWTSGWEQFF
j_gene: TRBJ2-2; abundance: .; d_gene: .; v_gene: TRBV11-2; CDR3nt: TGTGCCAGCAGCTCCCTTGGGCCCTCTACCGGGGAGCTGTTTTTT; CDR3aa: CASSSLGPSTGELFF
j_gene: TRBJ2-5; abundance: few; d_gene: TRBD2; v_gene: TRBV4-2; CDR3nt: TGTGCCAGCAGCCGGCAGACTAGCGGGAGGGGTGAGACCCAGTACTTC; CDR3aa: CASSRQTSGRGETQYF
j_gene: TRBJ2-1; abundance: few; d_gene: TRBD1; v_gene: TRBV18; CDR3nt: TGTGCCAGCTCACTCATTCAGACAGGGGCCTCCTACAATGAGCAGTTCTTC; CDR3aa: CASSLIQTGASYNEQFF
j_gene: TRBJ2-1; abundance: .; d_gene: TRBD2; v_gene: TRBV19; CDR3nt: TGTGCCAGTAGTATAGATGACCTAGCGGGAGATGAGCAGTTCTTC; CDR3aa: CASSIDDLAGDEQFF